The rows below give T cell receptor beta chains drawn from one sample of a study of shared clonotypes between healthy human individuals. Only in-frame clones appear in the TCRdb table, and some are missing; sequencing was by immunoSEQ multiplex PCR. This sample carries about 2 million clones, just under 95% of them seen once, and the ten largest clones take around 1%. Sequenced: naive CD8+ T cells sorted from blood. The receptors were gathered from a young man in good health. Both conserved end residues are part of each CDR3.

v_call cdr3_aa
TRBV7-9 CASSSPLLAISEWNTEAFF
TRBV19 CATRGERNEKLFF
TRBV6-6 CASSTWELAYEQYF
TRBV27 CASSFHPPPSYGYTF
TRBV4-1 CASSQSGTQGSSPLHF
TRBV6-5 CASSFRERHYEQYF
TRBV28 CASSSWDSSYEQYF
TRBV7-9 CASSPTRSLSYEQYF
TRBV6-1 CASSDRQLGEQYF
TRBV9 CASSEGVAQYF
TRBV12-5 CASGPWDRSNYGYTF
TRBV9 CASSVAGVTDTQYF
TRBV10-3 CAISGSGTGISYEQYF
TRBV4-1 CASSQVPGAVTEAFF
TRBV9 CASSGLAGGTSYNEQFF
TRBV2 CASSDYAGPNTGELFF
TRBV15 CATSAGTVSNQPQHF
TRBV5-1 CASSLTGDYNEQFF
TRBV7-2 CASSLTDPQETQYF
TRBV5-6 CASTYSVNTEAFF
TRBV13 CASSLGPQGQGNIQYF
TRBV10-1 CASSEGPEGYEQYF
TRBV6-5 CASSYSRQETQYF
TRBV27 CASSPLTPSGITRYNEQFF
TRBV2 CASSGFPTSTDTQYF
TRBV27 CASSIQGAVSPLHF
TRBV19 CASSISSSTDTQYF
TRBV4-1 CASSQDFWTGNTEAFF
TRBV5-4 CASSLEAGPQETQYF
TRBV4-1 CASSHTGGGDQPQHF
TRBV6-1 CASSELRTGYNEQFF
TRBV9 CASSVVAGSYNEQFF
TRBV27 CASAAGGPYEQYF
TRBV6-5 CASSYTGYEQFF
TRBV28 CASSFGRGGYEQYF
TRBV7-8 CASSLGGASYNEQFF
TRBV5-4 CASSFGRFYEQYF
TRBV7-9 CASSPNGGGITNEKLFF
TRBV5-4 CASSLGQEAFF
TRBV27 CASSISRLGEQYF
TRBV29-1 CSVGGGGLGETQYF
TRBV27 CASSLRSGATDTQYF
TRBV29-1 CSVESREGVYEQYF
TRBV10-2 CASSDGSYSNQPQHF
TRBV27 CASSLSSGGLPYGYTF
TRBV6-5 CASSYSSGQFNNEQFF
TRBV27 CASSLTASGARDTGELFF
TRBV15 CATSRDWDRARGSTDTQYF